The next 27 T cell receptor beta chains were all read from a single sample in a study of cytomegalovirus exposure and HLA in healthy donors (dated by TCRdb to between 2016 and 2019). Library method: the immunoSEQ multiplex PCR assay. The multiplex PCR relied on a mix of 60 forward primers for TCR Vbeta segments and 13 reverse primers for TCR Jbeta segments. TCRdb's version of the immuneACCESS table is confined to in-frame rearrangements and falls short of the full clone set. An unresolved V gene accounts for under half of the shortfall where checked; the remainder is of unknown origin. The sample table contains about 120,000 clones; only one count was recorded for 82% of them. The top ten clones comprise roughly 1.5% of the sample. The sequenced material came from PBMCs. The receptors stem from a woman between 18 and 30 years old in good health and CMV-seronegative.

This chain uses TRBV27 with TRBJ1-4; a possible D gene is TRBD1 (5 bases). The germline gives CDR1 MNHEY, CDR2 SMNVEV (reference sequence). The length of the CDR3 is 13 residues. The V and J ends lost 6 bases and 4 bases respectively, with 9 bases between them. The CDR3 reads CASRPGLNEKLFF. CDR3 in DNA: TGTGCCAGCAGGCCAGGGCTTAATGAAAAACTGTTTTTT.

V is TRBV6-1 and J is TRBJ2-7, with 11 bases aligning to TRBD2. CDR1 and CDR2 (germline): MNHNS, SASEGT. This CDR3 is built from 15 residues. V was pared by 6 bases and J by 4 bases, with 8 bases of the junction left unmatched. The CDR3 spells CASRSTTSGKYEQYF. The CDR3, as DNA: TGTGCCAGCAGGTCAACGACTAGCGGGAAATACGAGCAGTACTTC.

The CDR3 bases are TGTGCCAGCAGCCCCTATAGCGGGACCCCCTACGAGCAGTACTTC. It yields the protein CASSPYSGTPYEQYF. The rearrangement joins TRBV5-6 to TRBJ2-7; 8 bases align to TRBD2. Looked up from germline, CDR1 is SGHDT and CDR2 is YYEEEE. Trimming cost V 4 bases and J 2 bases; bases outside gene matches: 8. This CDR3 region has 15 residues.

CDR3 in DNA: TGTGCCAGCAGCTACGCAGCAGGGGGCGAGCAGTACTTC. This codes for CASSYAAGGEQYF. The V gene is TRBV7-9, the J gene TRBJ2-7, with TRBD1 identical over 7 bases. The germline V gene has CDR1 SEHNR and CDR2 FQNEAQ (reference sequence). V shed 4 bases and J 6 bases; nucleotides not matched to a gene: 6. The CDR3 runs 13 residues.

The CDR3 here is CASSPRDSGTDTQYF. The CDR3 DNA reads as TGTGCCAGCAGTCCAAGGGACTCTGGCACAGATACGCAGTATTTT. This rearrangement joins TRBV6-5 to TRBJ2-3, with a possible D match to TRBD2 (6 bases). Deletions cut 5 bases from V and 1 base from J, with 13 bases between. This CDR3 contains 15 residues. CDR1 is MNHEY, CDR2 SVGAGI, per germline.

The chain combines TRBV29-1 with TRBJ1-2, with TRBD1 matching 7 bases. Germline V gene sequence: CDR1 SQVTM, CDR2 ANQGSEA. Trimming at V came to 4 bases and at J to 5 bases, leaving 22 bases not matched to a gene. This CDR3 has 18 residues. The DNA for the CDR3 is TGCAGCGTTGGGGCGTGGGACAGCCGTCCTCCGGGATCTTATGGCTACACCTTC. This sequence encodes CSVGAWDSRPPGSYGYTF. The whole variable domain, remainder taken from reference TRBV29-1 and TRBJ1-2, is SAVISQKPSRDICQRGTSLTIQCQVDSQVTMMFWYRQQPGQSLTLIATANQGSEATYESGFVIDKFPISRPNLTFSTLTVSNMSPEDSSIYLCSVGAWDSRPPGSYGYTFGSGTRLTVV.

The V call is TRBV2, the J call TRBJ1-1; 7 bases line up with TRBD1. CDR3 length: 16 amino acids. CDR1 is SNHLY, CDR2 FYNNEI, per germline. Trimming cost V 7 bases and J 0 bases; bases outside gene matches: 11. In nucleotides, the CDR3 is TGTGCCAGCACCTTGACAGGGTTGAAGGTGAACACTGAAGCTTTCTTT. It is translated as CASTLTGLKVNTEAFF.

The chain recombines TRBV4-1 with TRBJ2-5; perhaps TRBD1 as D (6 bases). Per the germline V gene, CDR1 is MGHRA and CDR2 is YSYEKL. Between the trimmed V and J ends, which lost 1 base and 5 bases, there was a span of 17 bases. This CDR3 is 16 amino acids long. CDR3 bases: TGCGCCAGCAGCCAAGGAGGGGGACATCTTCGGGAGACCCAGTACTTC. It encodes CASSQGGGHLRETQYF.

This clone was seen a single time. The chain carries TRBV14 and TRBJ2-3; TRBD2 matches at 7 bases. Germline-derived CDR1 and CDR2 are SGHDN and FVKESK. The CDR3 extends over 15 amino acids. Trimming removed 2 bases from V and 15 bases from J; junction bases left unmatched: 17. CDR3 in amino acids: CASSQLFSRPRDYYF. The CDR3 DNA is TGTGCCAGCAGCCAACTATTTTCCCGGCCCCGGGACTACTATTTT.

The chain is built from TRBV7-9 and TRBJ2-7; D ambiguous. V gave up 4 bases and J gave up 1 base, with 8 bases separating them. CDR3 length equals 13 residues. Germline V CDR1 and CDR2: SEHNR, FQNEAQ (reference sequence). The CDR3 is CASSYVASYEQYF. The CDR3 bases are TGTGCCAGCAGCTATGTTGCGTCCTACGAGCAGTACTTC.

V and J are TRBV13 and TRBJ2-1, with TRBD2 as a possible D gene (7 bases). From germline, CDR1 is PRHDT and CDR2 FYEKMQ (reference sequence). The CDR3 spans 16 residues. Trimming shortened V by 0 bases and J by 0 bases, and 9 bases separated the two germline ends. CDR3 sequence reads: CASSLGGGHSYNEQFF. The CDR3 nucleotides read TGTGCCAGCAGCTTAGGCGGGGGGCACTCCTACAATGAGCAGTTCTTC. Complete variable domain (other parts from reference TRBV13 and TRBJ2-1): AAGVIQSPRHLIKEKRETATLKCYPIPRHDTVYWYQQGPGQDPQFLISFYEKMQSDKGSIPDRFSAQQFSDYHSELNMSSLELGDSALYFCASSLGGGHSYNEQFFGPGTRLTVL.

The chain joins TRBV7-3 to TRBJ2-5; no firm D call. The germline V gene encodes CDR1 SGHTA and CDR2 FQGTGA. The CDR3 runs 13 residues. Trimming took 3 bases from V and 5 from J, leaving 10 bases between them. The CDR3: CASSFTVVETQYF. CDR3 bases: TGTGCCAGCAGCTTCACAGTGGTTGAGACCCAGTACTTC.

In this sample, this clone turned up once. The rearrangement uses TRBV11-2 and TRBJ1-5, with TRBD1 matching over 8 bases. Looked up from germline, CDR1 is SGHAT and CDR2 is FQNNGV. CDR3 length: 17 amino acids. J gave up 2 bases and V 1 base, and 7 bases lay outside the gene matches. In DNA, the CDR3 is TGTGCCAGCAGCTTAGGGACAGGGCCTGTAGGCAATCAGCCCCAGCATTTT. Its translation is CASSLGTGPVGNQPQHF.

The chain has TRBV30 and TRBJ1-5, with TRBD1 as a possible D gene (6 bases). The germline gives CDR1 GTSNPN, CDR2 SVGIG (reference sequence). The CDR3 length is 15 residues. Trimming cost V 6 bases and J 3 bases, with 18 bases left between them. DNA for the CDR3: TGTGCCTGCGGAGGCCAACAGGGAGTCAATCAGCCCCAGCATTTT. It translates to CACGGQQGVNQPQHF. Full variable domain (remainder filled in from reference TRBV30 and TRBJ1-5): SQTIHQWPATLVQPVGSPLSLECTVEGTSNPNLYWYRQAAGRGLQLLFYSVGIGQISSEVPQNLSASRPQDRQFILSSKKLLLSDSGFYLCACGGQQGVNQPQHFGDGTRLSIL.

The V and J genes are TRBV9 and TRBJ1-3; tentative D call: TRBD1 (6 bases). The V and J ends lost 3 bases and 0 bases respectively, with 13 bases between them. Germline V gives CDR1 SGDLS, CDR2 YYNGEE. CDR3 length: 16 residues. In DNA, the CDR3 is TGTGCCAGCAGCGCCGGGGACACGAGCTCTGGAAACACCATATATTTT. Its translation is CASSAGDTSSGNTIYF.

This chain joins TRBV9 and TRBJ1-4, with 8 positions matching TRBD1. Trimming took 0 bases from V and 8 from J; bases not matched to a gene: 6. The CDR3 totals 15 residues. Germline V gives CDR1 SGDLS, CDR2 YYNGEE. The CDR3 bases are TGTGCCAGCAGCGTAGCTGGACAGGGTGGAGAAAAACTGTTTTTT. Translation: CASSVAGQGGEKLFF.

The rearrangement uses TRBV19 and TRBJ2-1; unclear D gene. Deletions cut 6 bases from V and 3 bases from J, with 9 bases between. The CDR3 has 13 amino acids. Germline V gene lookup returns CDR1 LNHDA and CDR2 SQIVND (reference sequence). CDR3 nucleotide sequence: TGTGCCAGTAGAAGCCTAGTCTACAATGAGCAGTTCTTC. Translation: CASRSLVYNEQFF.

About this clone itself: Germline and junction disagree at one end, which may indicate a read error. The CDR3 bases are TGCGCCAGCAGCTTGCGCTACAGCTCTGGGGCCAACGGCCTGACTTTC. It codes for CASSLRYSSGANGLTF. This rearrangement joins TRBV5-1 to TRBJ2-6, with D maybe TRBD1 (5 bases). Per the germline V gene, CDR1 is SGHRS and CDR2 is YFSETQ. This CDR3 is built from 16 residues.

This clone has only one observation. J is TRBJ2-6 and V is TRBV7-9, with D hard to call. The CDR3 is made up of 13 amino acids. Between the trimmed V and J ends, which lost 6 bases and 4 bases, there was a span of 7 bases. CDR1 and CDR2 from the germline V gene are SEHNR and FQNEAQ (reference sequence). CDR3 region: CASSRSGANVLTF. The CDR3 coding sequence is TGTGCCAGCAGTCGTTCCGGGGCCAACGTCCTGACTTTC.

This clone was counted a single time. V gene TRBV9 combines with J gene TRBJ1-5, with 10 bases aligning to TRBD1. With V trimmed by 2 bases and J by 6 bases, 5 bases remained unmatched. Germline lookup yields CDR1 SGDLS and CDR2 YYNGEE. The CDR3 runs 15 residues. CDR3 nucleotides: TGTGCCAGCAGCGTTGGGACAGGGGACCGTCAGCCCCAGCATTTT. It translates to CASSVGTGDRQPQHF. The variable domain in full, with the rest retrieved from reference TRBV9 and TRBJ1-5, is DSGVTQTPKHLITATGQRVTLRCSPRSGDLSVYWYQQSLDQGLQFLIQYYNGEERAKGNILERFSAQQFPDLHSELNLSSLELGDSALYFCASSVGTGDRQPQHFGDGTRLSIL.

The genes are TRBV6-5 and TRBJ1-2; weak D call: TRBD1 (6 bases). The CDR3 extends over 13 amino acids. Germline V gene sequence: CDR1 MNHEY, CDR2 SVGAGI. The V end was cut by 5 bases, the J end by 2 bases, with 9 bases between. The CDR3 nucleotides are TGTGCCAGCAGTCCCGACAGGAACTATGGCTACACCTTC. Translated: CASSPDRNYGYTF.

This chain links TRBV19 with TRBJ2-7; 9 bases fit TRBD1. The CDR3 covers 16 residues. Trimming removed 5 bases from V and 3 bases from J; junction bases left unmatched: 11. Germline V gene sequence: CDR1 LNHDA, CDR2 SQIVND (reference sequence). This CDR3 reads CASSALPGQGIYEQYF. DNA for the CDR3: TGTGCCAGTAGTGCCCTCCCGGGACAGGGTATCTACGAGCAGTACTTC.

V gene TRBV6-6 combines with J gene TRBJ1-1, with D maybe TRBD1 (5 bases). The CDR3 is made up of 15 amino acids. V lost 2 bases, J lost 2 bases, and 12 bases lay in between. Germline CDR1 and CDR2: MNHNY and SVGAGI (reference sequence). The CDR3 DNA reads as TGTGCCAGCAGTTACGCAGGCACAGGTAACACTGAAGCTTTCTTT. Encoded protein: CASSYAGTGNTEAFF.

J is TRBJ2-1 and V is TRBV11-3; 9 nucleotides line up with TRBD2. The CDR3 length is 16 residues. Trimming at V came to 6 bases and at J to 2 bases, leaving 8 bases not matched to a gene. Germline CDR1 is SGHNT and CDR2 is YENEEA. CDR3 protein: CASSAGGGPPYNEQFF. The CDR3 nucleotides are TGTGCCAGCAGTGCGGGAGGGGGACCACCCTACAATGAGCAGTTCTTC.

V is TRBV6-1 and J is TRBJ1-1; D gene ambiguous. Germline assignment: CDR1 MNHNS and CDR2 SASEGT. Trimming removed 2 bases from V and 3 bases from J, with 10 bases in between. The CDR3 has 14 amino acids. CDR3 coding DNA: TGTGCCAGCAGTGAAAACGGGGTGCACACTGAAGCTTTCTTT. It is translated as CASSENGVHTEAFF.

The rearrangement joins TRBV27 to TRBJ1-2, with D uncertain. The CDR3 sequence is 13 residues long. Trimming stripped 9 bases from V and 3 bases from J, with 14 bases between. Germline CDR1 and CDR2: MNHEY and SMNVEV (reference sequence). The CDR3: CARPPQRHYGYTF. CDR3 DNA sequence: TGTGCCAGACCTCCTCAGAGGCACTATGGCTACACCTTC.

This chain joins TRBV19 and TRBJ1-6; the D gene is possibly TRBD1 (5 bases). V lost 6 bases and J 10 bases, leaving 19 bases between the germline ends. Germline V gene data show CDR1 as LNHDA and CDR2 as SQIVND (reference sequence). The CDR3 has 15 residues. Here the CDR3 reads CASRSQGSGESPLHF. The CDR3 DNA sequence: TGTGCCAGTAGAAGCCAGGGATCCGGTGAATCACCCCTCCACTTT.